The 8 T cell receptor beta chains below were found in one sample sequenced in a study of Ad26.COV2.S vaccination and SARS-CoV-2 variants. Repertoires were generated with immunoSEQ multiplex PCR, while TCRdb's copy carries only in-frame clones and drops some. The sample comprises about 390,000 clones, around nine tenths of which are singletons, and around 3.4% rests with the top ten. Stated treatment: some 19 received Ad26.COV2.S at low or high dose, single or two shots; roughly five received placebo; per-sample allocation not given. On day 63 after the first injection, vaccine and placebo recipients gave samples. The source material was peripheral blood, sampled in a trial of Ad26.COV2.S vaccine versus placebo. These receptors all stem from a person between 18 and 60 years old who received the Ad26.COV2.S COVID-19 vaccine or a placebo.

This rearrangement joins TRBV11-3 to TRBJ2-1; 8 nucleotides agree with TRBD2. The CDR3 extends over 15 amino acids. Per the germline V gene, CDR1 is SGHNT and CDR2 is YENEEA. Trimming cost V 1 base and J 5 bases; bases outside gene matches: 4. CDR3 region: CASSLAGGEDNEQFF. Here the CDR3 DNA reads TGTGCCAGCAGCTTAGCGGGGGGGGAGGACAATGAGCAGTTCTTC.

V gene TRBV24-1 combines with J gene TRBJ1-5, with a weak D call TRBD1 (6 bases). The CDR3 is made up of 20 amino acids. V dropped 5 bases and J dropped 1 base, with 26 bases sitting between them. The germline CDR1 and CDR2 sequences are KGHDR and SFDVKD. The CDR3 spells CATSARGAGGVTGSNQPQHF. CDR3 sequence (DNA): TGTGCCACCAGTGCCCGGGGGGCAGGTGGGGTCACTGGGAGCAATCAGCCCCAGCATTTT.

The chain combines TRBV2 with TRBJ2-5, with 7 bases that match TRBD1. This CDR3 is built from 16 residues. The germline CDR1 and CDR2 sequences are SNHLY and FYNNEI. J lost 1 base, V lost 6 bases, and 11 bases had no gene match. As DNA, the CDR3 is TGTGCCAGCAGAAACCCCCGGGACAGAACCCAAGAGACCCAGTACTTC. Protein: CASRNPRDRTQETQYF.

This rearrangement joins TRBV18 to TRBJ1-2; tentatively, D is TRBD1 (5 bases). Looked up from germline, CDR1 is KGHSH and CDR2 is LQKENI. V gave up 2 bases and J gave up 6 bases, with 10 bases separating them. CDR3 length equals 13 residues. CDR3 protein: CASSPGGNHGYTF. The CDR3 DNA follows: TGTGCCAGCTCACCAGGGGGAAACCATGGCTACACCTTC.

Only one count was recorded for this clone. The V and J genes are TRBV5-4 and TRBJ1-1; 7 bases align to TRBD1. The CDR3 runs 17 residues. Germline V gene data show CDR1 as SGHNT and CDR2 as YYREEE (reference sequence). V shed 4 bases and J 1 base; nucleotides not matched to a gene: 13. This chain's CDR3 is CASSGTPQGVANTEAFF. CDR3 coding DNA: TGTGCCAGCAGCGGAACCCCCCAGGGGGTGGCGAACACTGAAGCTTTCTTT.

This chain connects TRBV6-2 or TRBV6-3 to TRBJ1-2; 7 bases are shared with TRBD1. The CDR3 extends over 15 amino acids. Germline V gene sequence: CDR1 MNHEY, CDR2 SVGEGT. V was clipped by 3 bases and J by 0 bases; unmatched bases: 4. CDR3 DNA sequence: TGTGCCAGCAGTTATTTCGGGACAGCTAACTATGGCTACACCTTC. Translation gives CASSYFGTANYGYTF.

CDR3 DNA sequence: TGTGCCAGCAGCCAGCTCGGGACAGGGGGTGATGGCTACACCTTC. As protein: CASSQLGTGGDGYTF. J is TRBJ1-2 and V is TRBV14; 11 nucleotides align to TRBD1. The germline gives CDR1 SGHDN, CDR2 FVKESK. The length of the CDR3 is 15 residues. With 3 bases clipped from V and 6 bases from J, the junction kept 6 bases outside the gene matches.

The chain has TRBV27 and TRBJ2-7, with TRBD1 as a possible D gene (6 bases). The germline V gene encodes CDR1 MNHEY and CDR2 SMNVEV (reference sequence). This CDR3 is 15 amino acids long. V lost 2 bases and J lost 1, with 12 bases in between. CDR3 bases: TGTGCCAGCAGTTTAAACAGGGCTTTGTCCTACGAGCAGTACTTC. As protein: CASSLNRALSYEQYF.